This is a list of T cell receptor beta chains from one sample in a study of regulatory T cells in long-lasting Graves disease. TCRdb used MiXCR to reprocess the multiplex PCR reads, holding one entry per CDR3 protein. The profile covers 350,000 to 500,000 distinct CDR3 sequences, with around a fifth appearing a single time and 13% to 15% taken by the ten largest. This specimen consisted of peripheral blood mononuclear cells (PBMCs), obtained when the disease was refractory, from a patient treated with antithyroid drugs. Source of these receptors: a female donor with Graves disease. Each CDR3 is given with its conserved first and last residue. D genes are given only for firm matches. Some rows mark clone size as missing; the rest say once, few, many or name a class of expanded clone.

D gene: -
V gene: TRBV20-1
clone size: -
J gene: TRBJ2-7
CDR3 DNA: TGCAGTGCTAGAGTAAGCGTTCGAGACGAGCAGTACTTC
CDR3 protein: CSARVSVRDEQYF

D gene: TRBD2
V gene: TRBV4-1
clone size: few
J gene: TRBJ2-7
CDR3 DNA: TGCGCCAGCAGCCAGGAATCCGGGACTAGCGGCGAGCAGTACTTC
CDR3 protein: CASSQESGTSGEQYF

D gene: TRBD2
V gene: TRBV20-1
clone size: -
J gene: TRBJ2-7
CDR3 DNA: TGCAGTGCTAGAGATATTAGGAGCGGGAGGTACGAGCAGTACTTC
CDR3 protein: CSARDIRSGRYEQYF

D gene: TRBD2
V gene: TRBV6-1
clone size: few
J gene: TRBJ2-7
CDR3 DNA: TGTGCCAGCCTAGCGGGAGGGACCTACGAGCAGTACTTC
CDR3 protein: CASLAGGTYEQYF

D gene: TRBD2
V gene: TRBV20-1
clone size: -
J gene: TRBJ2-7
CDR3 DNA: TGCAGTACGACCCGGGTACTAGCGGGACACTCCTACGAGCAGTACTTC
CDR3 protein: CSTTRVLAGHSYEQYF

D gene: TRBD1
V gene: TRBV14
clone size: -
J gene: TRBJ2-7
CDR3 DNA: TGTGCCAGCAGCCCAACAGGGGCCGAGCAGTACTTC
CDR3 protein: CASSPTGAEQYF

D gene: -
V gene: TRBV28
clone size: -
J gene: TRBJ1-5
CDR3 DNA: TGTGCCAGCAGTTTACAACTGGGCAATCAGCCCCAGCATTTT
CDR3 protein: CASSLQLGNQPQHF

D gene: TRBD2
V gene: TRBV6-1
clone size: once
J gene: TRBJ2-5
CDR3 DNA: TGTGCCAGCAGTGAAGAACTAGCGGGAGACGGGGAGACCCAGTACTTC
CDR3 protein: CASSEELAGDGETQYF

D gene: -
V gene: TRBV28
clone size: many
J gene: TRBJ1-2
CDR3 DNA: TGTGCCAGCAGAGGTCCCGTTCAATCTAACTATGGCTACACCTTC
CDR3 protein: CASRGPVQSNYGYTF

D gene: -
V gene: TRBV6-1
clone size: many
J gene: TRBJ1-5
CDR3 DNA: TGTGCCAGCAGTGAATCGGTAAATCTAAGCAATCAGCCCCAGCATTTT
CDR3 protein: CASSESVNLSNQPQHF

D gene: -
V gene: TRBV29-1
clone size: few
J gene: TRBJ1-4
CDR3 DNA: TGCAGCGTTAAATGGGGAGATGAAAAACTGTTTTTT
CDR3 protein: CSVKWGDEKLFF

D gene: TRBD1
V gene: TRBV27
clone size: many
J gene: TRBJ1-2
CDR3 DNA: TGTGCCAGCAGTTGGGGGACAGGGAACTATGGCTACACCTTC
CDR3 protein: CASSWGTGNYGYTF

D gene: -
V gene: TRBV5-1
clone size: many
J gene: TRBJ1-1
CDR3 DNA: TGCGCCAGCACCTTGGAGCAGTGGAACACTGAAGCTTTCTTT
CDR3 protein: CASTLEQWNTEAFF

D gene: -
V gene: TRBV3-1
clone size: -
J gene: TRBJ1-5
CDR3 DNA: TGTGCCAGCAGCCAAGAATGGCCCGGGACAAATAATCAGCCCCAGCATTTT
CDR3 protein: CASSQEWPGTNNQPQHF

D gene: -
V gene: TRBV2
clone size: -
J gene: TRBJ1-5
CDR3 DNA: TGTGCCAGCTGTGCGGGATCGGCCAATCAGCCCCAGCATTTT
CDR3 protein: CASCAGSANQPQHF

D gene: -
V gene: TRBV28
clone size: few
J gene: TRBJ1-5
CDR3 DNA: TGTGCCACCCTACGACAAGCTAATCAGCCCCAGCATTTT
CDR3 protein: CATLRQANQPQHF

D gene: -
V gene: TRBV6-5
clone size: many
J gene: TRBJ2-7
CDR3 DNA: TGTGCCAGCAGTTCCCCCGAGCGGGTAGCCTCCTACGAGCAGTACTTC
CDR3 protein: CASSSPERVASYEQYF

D gene: -
V gene: TRBV19
clone size: many
J gene: TRBJ2-7
CDR3 DNA: TGTGCCAGTAGTATAGCCGGGATTCCCTACGAGCAGTACTTC
CDR3 protein: CASSIAGIPYEQYF

D gene: -
V gene: TRBV9
clone size: few
J gene: TRBJ1-1
CDR3 DNA: TGTGCCAGCAGCGTAGATCAGAGGAACACTGAAGCTTTCTTT
CDR3 protein: CASSVDQRNTEAFF

D gene: -
V gene: TRBV6-5
clone size: -
J gene: TRBJ1-1
CDR3 DNA: TGTGCCAGCAGTTACCACAGAGACACTGAAGCTTTCTTT
CDR3 protein: CASSYHRDTEAFF

D gene: -
V gene: TRBV28
clone size: many
J gene: TRBJ2-3
CDR3 DNA: TGTGCCAGCAGGCGGACGGGAGTTACAGATACGCAGTATTTT
CDR3 protein: CASRRTGVTDTQYF

D gene: TRBD1
V gene: TRBV5-6
clone size: -
J gene: TRBJ1-2
CDR3 DNA: TGTGCCAGCAGCTTGTGGGGGACCGGGACAGGGGGTGATGGCTACACCTTC
CDR3 protein: CASSLWGTGTGGDGYTF

D gene: -
V gene: TRBV28
clone size: -
J gene: TRBJ2-3
CDR3 DNA: TGTGCCAGCAGTTTTAGGACAGCCACAGATACGCAGTATTTT
CDR3 protein: CASSFRTATDTQYF

D gene: -
V gene: TRBV28
clone size: many
J gene: TRBJ2-5
CDR3 DNA: TGTGCCAGCAGTTTACGACAGGTGGGCTACCAAGAGACCCAGTACTTC
CDR3 protein: CASSLRQVGYQETQYF

D gene: TRBD1
V gene: TRBV28
clone size: -
J gene: TRBJ1-2
CDR3 DNA: TGTGCCAGCAGTTCTCGCGGGACAGGTGGCTCCTATGGCTACACCTTC
CDR3 protein: CASSSRGTGGSYGYTF

D gene: -
V gene: TRBV2
clone size: -
J gene: TRBJ2-1
CDR3 DNA: TGTGCCAGCAGTGAATGGATAGGGGAATACAATGAGCAGTTCTTC
CDR3 protein: CASSEWIGEYNEQFF

D gene: -
V gene: TRBV7-2
clone size: -
J gene: TRBJ2-3
CDR3 DNA: TGTGCCAGCAGGTCCCCAGGGGTGGGGGCAGATACGCAGTATTTT
CDR3 protein: CASRSPGVGADTQYF

D gene: TRBD2
V gene: TRBV5-4
clone size: -
J gene: TRBJ2-5
CDR3 DNA: TGTGCCAGCAGCTCAGGGACTAGCGGCGGCCTTGCGGCCCAGTACTTC
CDR3 protein: CASSSGTSGGLAAQYF

D gene: -
V gene: TRBV13
clone size: many
J gene: TRBJ2-7
CDR3 DNA: TGTGCCAGCAGCACCCGCGGGACAGAAGGTAGCGACGAGCAGTACTTC
CDR3 protein: CASSTRGTEGSDEQYF

D gene: TRBD1
V gene: TRBV3-1
clone size: -
J gene: TRBJ1-2
CDR3 DNA: TGTGCCAGCAGCCCCTCCTGGGGACAGGACTATGGCTACACCTTC
CDR3 protein: CASSPSWGQDYGYTF

D gene: -
V gene: TRBV14
clone size: many
J gene: TRBJ1-4
CDR3 DNA: TGTGCCAGTTATGAGGTTCAAGATGAAAAACTGTTTTTT
CDR3 protein: CASYEVQDEKLFF

D gene: TRBD1
V gene: TRBV3-1
clone size: -
J gene: TRBJ2-1
CDR3 DNA: TGTGCCAGCAGCCAACGGGACAGGGGCTACAATGAGCAGTTCTTC
CDR3 protein: CASSQRDRGYNEQFF

D gene: -
V gene: TRBV19
clone size: few
J gene: TRBJ1-1
CDR3 DNA: TGTGCCAGTAGTATAGAGGGGGGCACAAGGACTTTCTTT
CDR3 protein: CASSIEGGTRTFF

D gene: -
V gene: TRBV2
clone size: -
J gene: TRBJ1-5
CDR3 DNA: TGTGCCAGCAGTGAGGTGGATCAGCCCCAGCATTTT
CDR3 protein: CASSEVDQPQHF

D gene: TRBD2
V gene: TRBV5-1
clone size: -
J gene: TRBJ2-5
CDR3 DNA: TGCGCCAGCAGCTTTACCGGGACTAGCGGGTTCCAAGAGACCCAGTACTTC
CDR3 protein: CASSFTGTSGFQETQYF

D gene: -
V gene: TRBV6-1
clone size: -
J gene: TRBJ2-7
CDR3 DNA: TGTGCCACCTACCCCCCCAGTGGGTACGAGCAGTACTTC
CDR3 protein: CATYPPSGYEQYF

D gene: -
V gene: TRBV7-9
clone size: few
J gene: TRBJ2-7
CDR3 DNA: TGTGCCAGCAGCTCCCAGGGGAGCTCCTACGAGCAGTACTTC
CDR3 protein: CASSSQGSSYEQYF

D gene: -
V gene: TRBV30
clone size: few
J gene: TRBJ1-5
CDR3 DNA: TGTGCCTGGAGTGTTTCAGGGTTTGGTCAGCCCCAGCATTTT
CDR3 protein: CAWSVSGFGQPQHF

D gene: -
V gene: TRBV28
clone size: many
J gene: TRBJ2-5
CDR3 DNA: TGTGCCAGCACCGCCGGGACCTCGGAGACCCAGTACTTC
CDR3 protein: CASTAGTSETQYF

D gene: TRBD2
V gene: TRBV11-2
clone size: few
J gene: TRBJ2-5
CDR3 DNA: TGTGCCAGCAGACTAGCGGGTACTAGGACCCAGTACTTC
CDR3 protein: CASRLAGTRTQYF

D gene: TRBD1
V gene: TRBV2
clone size: many
J gene: TRBJ2-1
CDR3 DNA: TGTGCCAGCAGTGTTCGCGGGACAGGGTGGCACAATGAGCAGTTCTTC
CDR3 protein: CASSVRGTGWHNEQFF

D gene: -
V gene: TRBV28
clone size: many
J gene: TRBJ1-2
CDR3 DNA: TGTGCCAGCAGCAAGGGGTTTCACTATGGCTACACCTTC
CDR3 protein: CASSKGFHYGYTF

D gene: -
V gene: TRBV7-9
clone size: once
J gene: TRBJ2-2
CDR3 DNA: TGTGCCACACTCCCCGACGGGATCAACACCGGGGAGCTGTTTTTT
CDR3 protein: CATLPDGINTGELFF

D gene: -
V gene: TRBV3-1
clone size: many
J gene: TRBJ2-5
CDR3 DNA: TGTGCCAGCAGCCAAGTTTTGGAACTCCAAGAGACCCAGTACTTC
CDR3 protein: CASSQVLELQETQYF

D gene: -
V gene: TRBV28
clone size: many
J gene: TRBJ1-6
CDR3 DNA: TGTGCCAGCAGTTTATCCCAGGGACACAATTCACCCCTCCACTTT
CDR3 protein: CASSLSQGHNSPLHF

D gene: -
V gene: TRBV28
clone size: many
J gene: TRBJ1-1
CDR3 DNA: TGTGCCAGCAGTTTGGCCACGAACACTGAAGCTTTCTTT
CDR3 protein: CASSLATNTEAFF

D gene: -
V gene: TRBV28
clone size: -
J gene: TRBJ2-2
CDR3 DNA: TGTGCCAGCAGTTGGCGATCCGGGGAGCTGTTTTTT
CDR3 protein: CASSWRSGELFF

D gene: TRBD1
V gene: TRBV5-1
clone size: many
J gene: TRBJ1-2
CDR3 DNA: TGCGCCAGCAGCTTGGGGGGGACAGAGAACTATGGCTACACCTTC
CDR3 protein: CASSLGGTENYGYTF

D gene: -
V gene: TRBV28
clone size: many
J gene: TRBJ1-1
CDR3 DNA: TGTGCCAGCAGTTTTGGTGGGCAGCGGGGGACTGAAGCTTTCTTT
CDR3 protein: CASSFGGQRGTEAFF

D gene: TRBD1
V gene: TRBV6-1
clone size: many
J gene: TRBJ1-5
CDR3 DNA: TGTGCCAGCAGGGTTGGGGGGACAGGGTTTCAGCCCCAGCATTTT
CDR3 protein: CASRVGGTGFQPQHF

D gene: TRBD1
V gene: TRBV20-1
clone size: -
J gene: TRBJ1-2
CDR3 DNA: TGCAGTGCTGGCAGGGGGGATGGCTACACCTTC
CDR3 protein: CSAGRGDGYTF

D gene: TRBD2
V gene: TRBV29-1
clone size: few
J gene: TRBJ2-7
CDR3 DNA: TGCAGCGCCTCGTCCTCGCGGGAGATACACGAGCAGTACTTC
CDR3 protein: CSASSSREIHEQYF

D gene: -
V gene: TRBV6-2/TRBV6-3
clone size: few
J gene: TRBJ2-7
CDR3 DNA: TGTGCCAGCAGGGCCCTCAGGGGGGCTTCCTACGAGCAGTACTTC
CDR3 protein: CASRALRGASYEQYF

D gene: -
V gene: TRBV2
clone size: many
J gene: TRBJ1-5
CDR3 DNA: TGTGCCAGCAGTGCTCCGGGAAAATATAGCAATCAGCCCCAGCATTTT
CDR3 protein: CASSAPGKYSNQPQHF

D gene: -
V gene: TRBV20-1
clone size: few
J gene: TRBJ1-4
CDR3 DNA: TGCAGTGGATCACGCGGACGTATGGATGAAAAACTGTTTTTT
CDR3 protein: CSGSRGRMDEKLFF